These T cell receptor beta chains were read from a single sample in a study of OX40 agonist ivuxolimab in advanced cancers. Clones were sequenced by immunoSEQ multiplex PCR, and TCRdb holds only the in-frame ones, with some missing. The sample records some 39,000 clones, around 89% being singletons. Source: CD4+ or CD8+ T cells sorted from blood, taken in a trial of the OX40 agonist ivuxolimab. These receptors originate from an adult with an advanced solid tumor such as melanoma, head and neck, liver or kidney cancer. The conserved cysteine and the conserved F or W are not part of the CDR3 here. The D gene is left open where the match is weak.

V gene	D gene	J gene	CDR3 protein
TRBV7-9	TRBD1	TRBJ1-3	ASSFTGGGNTIY
TRBV7-9	NA	TRBJ1-1	ASSLGGSPKAF
TRBV28	NA	TRBJ2-7	ASSLDVSYEQY
TRBV19	NA	TRBJ1-1	ASSLGQNTEAF
TRBV19	NA	TRBJ2-1	ASSKPAGVVGEQF
TRBV7-2	NA	TRBJ1-5	ASSVVGSNQPQH
TRBV27	NA	TRBJ1-2	ASRSKGKPAGYT
TRBV5-1	TRBD1	TRBJ1-4	ASSPQGAANEKLF
TRBV19	TRBD1	TRBJ1-4	ASSIRTGITNEKLF
TRBV21-1	NA	TRBJ1-1	ASSKEPGNTEAF
TRBV2	TRBD1	TRBJ1-2	ARGTVIYGYT
TRBV27	NA	TRBJ2-3	ASSFLGTDTQY
TRBV19	NA	TRBJ2-7	ASSFRASQAGTTYEQY
TRBV18	NA	TRBJ2-2	ASSPQSGRTGELF
TRBV10-1	NA	TRBJ1-1	ASSGGGEAF
TRBV6-5	TRBD1	TRBJ1-1	ASRSGQMNTEAF
TRBV9	NA	TRBJ2-3	ASSRTGASDTQY
TRBV4-1	NA	TRBJ1-5	ASSHTISLALQSYSNQPQH
TRBV12-5	TRBD2	TRBJ2-3	ASGGGLAESDTQY
TRBV10-3	NA	TRBJ2-3	AISGGTGGLAGLSTDTQY
TRBV6-6	NA	TRBJ2-1	ASRGLGFYNEQF
TRBV6-6	NA	TRBJ2-7	ASSSRDPTYEQY
TRBV19	NA	TRBJ2-7	ASSQGAESTGQY
TRBV6-1	NA	TRBJ2-7	ASSEGRPDSYEQY
TRBV6-1	NA	TRBJ1-4	ASSERAGPNEKLF
TRBV30	NA	TRBJ2-3	AWSVGRKSTDTQY
TRBV29-1	TRBD2	TRBJ2-7	SVATGTSKLYEQY
TRBV15	NA	TRBJ1-2	ATSRAPGHRYGYT
TRBV28	NA	TRBJ2-3	ASTSPLGLADADTQY
TRBV14	NA	TRBJ2-2	ASSRWGARNTGELF
TRBV5-1	NA	TRBJ1-1	ASSLVGGTVGAEAF
TRBV7-2	NA	TRBJ2-3	ASSSTTDTQY
TRBV5-4	NA	TRBJ2-1	ASRLTREIYNEQF
TRBV28	NA	TRBJ1-1	ASSLMAENTEAF
TRBV6-1	NA	TRBJ2-2	ASSELWGVGELF
TRBV11-2	NA	TRBJ2-7	ASRRREVAYEQY
TRBV10-2	NA	TRBJ1-2	ASSRKGGESTGPYGYT
TRBV28	NA	TRBJ2-7	ASSLRIGAVPYEQY
TRBV6-1	NA	TRBJ1-2	ASSDGGLGGYT
TRBV19	TRBD1	TRBJ1-5	ASSRDRERQPQH
TRBV28	NA	TRBJ2-7	ASSAPGFSYEQY
TRBV6-5	NA	TRBJ2-5	ASSRGSLETQY
TRBV11-3	NA	TRBJ2-2	ASSPAGNTGELF
TRBV30	TRBD2	TRBJ2-5	AWSTTSGRVGFKSETQY
TRBV12-5	TRBD2	TRBJ2-3	ASGLVPRARGTDTQY
TRBV5-1	TRBD2	TRBJ2-1	ASSLAAGLAGGPNNEQF
TRBV5-6	NA	TRBJ2-5	ASSTRDRIIPGTQY
TRBV10-1	TRBD1	TRBJ2-7	ASSDGQGYEQY
TRBV6-5	NA	TRBJ1-1	ASSYLGTPKTEAF
TRBV5-1	TRBD2	TRBJ2-1	ASRNLAGQSNEQF
TRBV6-6	NA	TRBJ1-1	ASSFVEGTEAF